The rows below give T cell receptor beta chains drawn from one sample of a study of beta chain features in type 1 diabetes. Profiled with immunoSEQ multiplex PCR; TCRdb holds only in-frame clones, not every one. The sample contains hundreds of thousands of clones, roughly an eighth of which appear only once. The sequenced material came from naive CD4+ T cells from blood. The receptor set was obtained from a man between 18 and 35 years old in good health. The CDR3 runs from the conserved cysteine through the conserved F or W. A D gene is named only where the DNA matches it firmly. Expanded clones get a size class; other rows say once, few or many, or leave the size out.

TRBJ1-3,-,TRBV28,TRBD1,CASSPDRASGNTIYF,TGTGCCAGCAGCCCGGACAGGGCCTCTGGAAACACCATATATTTT
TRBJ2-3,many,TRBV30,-,CAWMARATDTQYF,TGTGCCTGGATGGCCAGGGCCACAGATACGCAGTATTTT
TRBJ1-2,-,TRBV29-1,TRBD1,CSVEGQGSGWGYTF,TGCAGCGTTGAGGGACAGGGGAGCGGTTGGGGCTACACCTTC
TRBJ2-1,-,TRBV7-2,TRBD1,CASSFAPGQGGNEQFF,TGTGCCAGCAGCTTTGCGCCGGGACAGGGGGGCAATGAGCAGTTCTTC
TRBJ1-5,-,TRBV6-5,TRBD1,CATGQGDQPQHF,TGTGCCACCGGACAGGGTGATCAGCCCCAGCATTTT
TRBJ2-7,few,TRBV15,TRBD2,CATSRDRLAGATYF,TGTGCCACCAGCAGAGATAGACTAGCGGGGGCCACCTACTTC
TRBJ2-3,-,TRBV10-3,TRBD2,CAISALGGVGTDTQYF,TGTGCCATCAGCGCCCTGGGGGGGGTAGGCACAGATACGCAGTATTTT
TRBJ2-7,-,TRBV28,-,CASGTSYEQYF,TGTGCCAGCGGGACATCATACGAGCAGTACTTC
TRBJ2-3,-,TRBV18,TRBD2,CASSPQNRLAKGTDTQYF,TGTGCCAGCTCACCGCAGAACCGACTAGCGAAAGGCACAGATACGCAGTATTTT
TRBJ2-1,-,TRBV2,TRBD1,CASSETSGQGSEQFF,TGTGCCAGCAGTGAAACTTCGGGACAGGGGAGTGAGCAGTTCTTC
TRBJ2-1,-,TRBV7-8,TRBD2,CASSFSSGRAVPFF,TGTGCCAGCAGCTTTAGTAGCGGGAGGGCCGTACCGTTCTTC
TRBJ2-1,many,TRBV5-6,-,CASHTGNEQFF,TGTGCCAGCCATACTGGCAATGAGCAGTTCTTC
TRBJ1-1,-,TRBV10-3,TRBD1,CATQGQMNTEAFF,TGTGCCACTCAGGGACAGATGAACACTGAAGCTTTCTTT
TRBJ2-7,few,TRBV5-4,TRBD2,CASSLESSGSGEQYF,TGTGCCAGCAGCTTGGAGTCTAGCGGGAGTGGCGAGCAGTACTTC
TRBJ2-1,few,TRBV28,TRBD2,CASSSGSHFAGGFF,TGTGCCAGCAGTTCTGGGTCCCACTTCGCGGGGGGATTCTTC